Each of the 11 T cell receptor beta chains below was sequenced from the same sample in a study of blood T cell repertoires in COVID-19. Here immunoSEQ multiplex PCR was the method, and the copy in TCRdb shows in-frame clones only, minus some. The sample yields under 300,000 clones, more than 75% seen once. Sequenced sample: PBMCs or T cells enriched from blood (not recorded which). These receptors were collected from an older woman in a cohort exposed to, infected with or recovered from COVID-19 (not recorded which).

The chain recombines TRBV4-1 with TRBJ2-3; 11 bases agree with TRBD2. Germline CDR1 reads MGHRA; CDR2 reads YSYEKL. V shed 2 bases, J shed 3 bases, and the junction held 1 base outside the gene matches. The length of the CDR3 is 15 residues. CDR3 residues: CASSQRLAGTDTQYF. Written as DNA, the CDR3 is TGCGCCAGCAGCCAACGACTAGCGGGAACAGATACGCAGTATTTT.

The chain has TRBV6-5 and TRBJ2-7, with a possible D match to TRBD2 (6 bases). The V and J ends lost 1 base and 3 bases respectively, with 10 bases between them. The CDR3 sequence is 14 residues long. The germline gives CDR1 MNHEY, CDR2 SVGAGI. CDR3 in DNA: TGTGCCAGCAGTTACTTGGGAGGAGGCTACGAGCAGTACTTC. Translation gives CASSYLGGGYEQYF.

CDR3 protein: CASSFSPRSGANVLTF. CDR3 nucleotides: TGTGCCAGCAGCTTTTCTCCCAGGTCTGGGGCCAACGTCCTGACTTTC. The chain combines TRBV13 with TRBJ2-6; no reliable D call. Trimming pared 3 bases from V and 1 base from J, leaving 10 bases between. The CDR3 is made up of 16 amino acids. Germline lookup yields CDR1 PRHDT and CDR2 FYEKMQ (reference sequence).

This clone was detected once. The chain carries TRBV6-5 and TRBJ1-1, with D maybe TRBD1 (6 bases). The V end was cut by 4 bases, the J end by 4 bases, with 10 bases between. The CDR3 is 13 residues long. The germline V gene has CDR1 MNHEY and CDR2 SVGAGI. The CDR3 coding sequence is TGTGCCAGCAGTTCTACAGGGTCCACTGAAGCTTTCTTT. Residues: CASSSTGSTEAFF.

About this clone: The sample has other DNA sequences that encode this CDR3 too. This rearrangement joins TRBV24-1 to TRBJ1-1, with D possibly TRBD1 on 5 matching bases. V shed 6 bases and J shed 4 bases, with 5 bases lying between them. The CDR3 runs to 11 residues. Germline V CDR1 and CDR2: KGHDR, SFDVKD. This CDR3 is CATSRGTEAFF. The CDR3 DNA sequence: TGTGCCACCAGTAGGGGCACTGAAGCTTTCTTT.

The chain carries TRBV19 and TRBJ2-5; maybe TRBD2 (6 bases). In germline, CDR1 is LNHDA, CDR2 SQIVND (reference sequence). V was trimmed by 6 bases and J by 4 bases, leaving 15 bases between them. The CDR3 runs 14 residues. CDR3 sequence (DNA): TGTGCCAGTAGCCCTCCACGGGGGAGAGAGACCCAGTACTTC. This encodes CASSPPRGRETQYF.

This chain uses TRBV6-5 with TRBJ1-2, with a possible D match to TRBD1 (5 bases). V shed 4 bases and J shed 8 bases, with 23 bases lying between them. CDR1 is MNHEY, CDR2 SVGAGI, per germline. This CDR3 has 16 residues. CDR3 protein: CASSFSRDVGGKGYTF. The CDR3 coding sequence is TGTGCCAGCAGTTTCTCCCGGGACGTTGGGGGGAAGGGCTACACCTTC.

This chain joins TRBV9 and TRBJ2-7; 10 bases line up with TRBD2. CDR3 length: 17 residues. Germline values: CDR1 SGDLS, CDR2 YYNGEE. J lost 6 bases, V lost 0 bases, and 12 bases had no gene match. CDR3 in amino acids: CASSVGGLAVDPPEQYF. CDR3 in DNA: TGTGCCAGCAGCGTAGGAGGACTAGCGGTAGACCCCCCCGAGCAGTACTTC.

The chain recombines TRBV9 with TRBJ2-1, with 7 positions matching TRBD1. CDR3 length equals 14 residues. Germline trimming cut 4 bases from V and 4 bases from J; bases unmatched to any gene: 5. CDR1 SGDLS and CDR2 YYNGEE come from the germline V gene. CDR3 residues: CASSTGTVYNEQFF. The CDR3, as DNA: TGTGCCAGCAGCACTGGGACAGTTTACAATGAGCAGTTCTTC.

The CDR3, as DNA: TGTGCCAGCAGCCCAGGCCGGGGGGGATCACCCCTCCACTTT. This translates into CASSPGRGGSPLHF. The V gene is TRBV7-9, the J gene TRBJ1-6; perhaps TRBD1 as D (5 bases). Germline CDR1 SEHNR, CDR2 FQNEAQ (reference sequence). The CDR3 runs 14 residues. V shed 5 bases and J shed 10 bases, with 15 bases lying between them.

The V and J genes are TRBV6-5 and TRBJ1-2, with D maybe TRBD1 (5 bases). Between the trimmed V and J ends, which lost 6 bases and 3 bases, there was a span of 11 bases. Germline-derived CDR1 and CDR2 are MNHEY and SVGAGI. The CDR3 sequence is 13 residues long. The CDR3 DNA reads as TGTGCCAGCAGACAGGTACTACACTATGGCTACACCTTC. It is translated as CASRQVLHYGYTF.